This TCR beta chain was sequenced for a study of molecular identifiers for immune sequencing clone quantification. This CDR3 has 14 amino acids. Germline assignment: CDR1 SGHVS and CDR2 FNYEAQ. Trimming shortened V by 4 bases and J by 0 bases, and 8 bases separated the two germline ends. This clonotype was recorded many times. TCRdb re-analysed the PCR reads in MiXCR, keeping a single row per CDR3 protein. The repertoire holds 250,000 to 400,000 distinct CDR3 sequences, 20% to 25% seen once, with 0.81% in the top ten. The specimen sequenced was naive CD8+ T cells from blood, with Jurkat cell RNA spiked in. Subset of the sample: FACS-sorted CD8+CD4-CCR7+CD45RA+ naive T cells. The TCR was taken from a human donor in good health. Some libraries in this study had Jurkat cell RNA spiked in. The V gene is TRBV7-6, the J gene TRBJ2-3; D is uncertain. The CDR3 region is CASSSGLSTDTQYF. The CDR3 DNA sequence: TGTGCCAGCAGCTCCGGATTAAGCACAGATACGCAGTATTTT.